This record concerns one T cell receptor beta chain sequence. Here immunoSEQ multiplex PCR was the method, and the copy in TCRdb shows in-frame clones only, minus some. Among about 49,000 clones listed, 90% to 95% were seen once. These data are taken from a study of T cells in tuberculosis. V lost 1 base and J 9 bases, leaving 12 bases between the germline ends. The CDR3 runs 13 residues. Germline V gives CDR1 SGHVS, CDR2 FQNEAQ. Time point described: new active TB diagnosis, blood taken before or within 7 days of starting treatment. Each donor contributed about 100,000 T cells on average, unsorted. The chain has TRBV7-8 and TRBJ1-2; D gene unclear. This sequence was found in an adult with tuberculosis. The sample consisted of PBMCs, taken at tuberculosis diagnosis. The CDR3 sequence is CASSLDSLESYTF. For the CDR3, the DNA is TGTGCCAGCAGCTTAGACAGTCTTGAAAGCTACACCTTC.